One sample yielded the 3 T cell receptor beta chains listed below, sequenced in a study of memory CD4+ T cells and cytomegalovirus serostatus. Single viable CD3+CD4+CD8-CD45RO+ cells were sorted as the memory CD4+ T cells. Libraries were prepared by immunoSEQ multiplex PCR; TCRdb keeps only in-frame clonotypes and omits some of them. There are 40,000 to 45,000 clones in the sample; about 80% occur only once, and approximately 1.8% lies in the top ten. The specimen was memory CD4+ T cells from blood. All receptors come from an adult in good health and CMV-seronegative.

With regard to this clone: The same CDR3 also results from other DNA sequences found in this sample. The chain uses TRBV27 and TRBJ1-1; unclear D gene. The V gene's germline CDR1 is MNHEY and CDR2 SMNVEV (reference sequence). This CDR3 region has 13 residues. V lost 3 bases, J lost 4 bases, and 9 bases lay in between. CDR3 sequence (DNA): TGTGCCAGCAGTTTTGTGGGCAGCACTGAAGCTTTCTTT. It codes for CASSFVGSTEAFF.

This chain uses TRBV7-6 with TRBJ1-2, with 9 bases fitting TRBD1. This CDR3 has 15 amino acids. V trimming: 5 bases; J trimming: 4 bases; junction bases outside the gene matches: 8. Germline V gene lookup returns CDR1 SGHVS and CDR2 FNYEAQ. The chain's CDR3 is CASSPRTGVVYGYTF. Here the CDR3 DNA reads TGTGCCAGCAGCCCTAGGACAGGGGTCGTCTATGGCTACACCTTC.

The chain employs TRBV28 and TRBJ1-5; a weak D match, TRBD1 (5 bases). Germline V gives CDR1 MDHEN, CDR2 SYDVKM. V shed 6 bases and J shed 5 bases, with 14 bases lying between them. The CDR3 is made up of 14 amino acids. This chain's CDR3 is CASSGGGPDQPQHF. The DNA for the CDR3 is TGTGCCAGCAGCGGGGGGGGACCCGATCAGCCCCAGCATTTT.